This entry lists 26 T cell receptor beta chains sequenced from one sample in a study. TCRdb itself ran the RT-PCR reads through MiXCR, one entry per CDR3 protein. The repertoire has about 680,000 distinct CDR3 sequences, approximately 15% of them found once; the top ten carry around 3.3%. The sample was memory CD4+ T cells from blood. The receptors shown here come from a female donor in good health, serving as a healthy control.

In its sample, this clonotype was seen a few times. The rearrangement uses TRBV10-3 and TRBJ2-7, with 7 bases identical to TRBD1. This CDR3 is built from 12 residues. In germline, CDR1 is ENHRY, CDR2 SYGVKD. The ends lost 6 bases at V and 3 bases at J; junction bases unmatched: 2. CDR3 nucleotides: TGTGCCATCAGCCGGGACAGCTACGAGCAGTACTTC. Its protein product is CAISRDSYEQYF.

This clonotype came up many times. J is TRBJ2-5 and V is TRBV7-2; 10 nucleotides match TRBD2. The germline V gene has CDR1 SGHTA and CDR2 FQGNSA. The ends lost 5 bases at V and 6 bases at J; junction bases unmatched: 9. The CDR3 runs to 15 residues. Here the CDR3 reads CASSPRLAGDQTQYF. The CDR3 DNA is TGTGCCAGCAGCCCGCGTCTAGCGGGAGACCAGACCCAGTACTTC.

This clonotype was seen many times. The J gene is TRBJ1-1, the V gene TRBV6-1, with 10 bases that match TRBD1. The CDR3 has 18 amino acids. V dropped 10 bases and J dropped 3; count of bases not matched to a gene: 20. Per the germline V gene, CDR1 is MNHNS and CDR2 is SASEGT. Here the CDR3 DNA reads TGTGCCACATCTAAAGTTCCGGGACAGGGGAGAAGGGACACTGAAGCTTTCTTT. It is translated as CATSKVPGQGRRDTEAFF.

The rearrangement uses TRBV20-1 and TRBJ1-5, with D uncertain. The CDR3 has 16 residues. CDR1 is DFQATT, CDR2 SNEGSKA, per germline (reference sequence). Trimming took 7 bases from V and 6 from J, leaving 25 bases between them. CDR3 in amino acids: CSVAEFPSGLGQPQHF. Here the CDR3 DNA reads TGCAGTGTTGCCGAATTCCCCAGCGGGCTCGGTCAGCCCCAGCATTTT.

The chain employs TRBV29-1 and TRBJ2-5; tentatively, D is TRBD1 or TRBD2 (5 bases each). CDR3 length: 12 amino acids. Germline V gene sequence: CDR1 SQVTM, CDR2 ANQGSEA. The germline V and J ends were trimmed by 5 bases and 3 bases, with 10 bases remaining between them. The CDR3 nucleotides are TGCAGCGTTAGTCGAGGGGAAGAGACCCAGTACTTC. Translating it yields CSVSRGEETQYF.

This clonotype showed up many times. The rearrangement links TRBV4-2 to TRBJ1-5, with 8 positions matching TRBD1. V trimming: 4 bases; J trimming: 2 bases; junction bases outside the gene matches: 7. The length of the CDR3 is 16 residues. CDR1 is LGHNA, CDR2 YNFKEQ, per germline. CDR3 residues: CASSRETGVGNQPQHF. The CDR3 DNA sequence: TGTGCCAGCAGCCGAGAGACAGGGGTGGGCAATCAGCCCCAGCATTTT.

This clonotype was seen a handful of times. The V gene is TRBV20-1, the J gene TRBJ2-5; 10 bases match TRBD1. The V gene's germline CDR1 is DFQATT and CDR2 SNEGSKA (reference sequence). The CDR3 consists of 15 residues. J was trimmed by 2 bases and V by 4 bases; bases with no gene match: 7. The CDR3 DNA reads as TGCAGTGCTATACCGGGACAGGGGACTCAAGAGACCCAGTACTTC. Encoded protein: CSAIPGQGTQETQYF.

This clonotype was seen at least ten times. V usage is TRBV5-1 and J usage is TRBJ2-3; 9 nucleotides align to TRBD2. CDR3 length: 16 amino acids. Losses at the gene ends were 0 bases for V and 2 bases for J; bases not matched to a gene: 4. Germline CDR1 and CDR2: SGHRS and YFSETQ. The CDR3 coding sequence is TGCGCCAGCAGCTTGGGGACTAGCGATGTCACAGATACGCAGTATTTT. It is translated as CASSLGTSDVTDTQYF.

The chain recombines TRBV28 with TRBJ2-5; D may be TRBD2 (7 bases). The CDR3 totals 14 residues. Germline-derived CDR1 and CDR2 are MDHEN and SYDVKM. The germline V and J ends were trimmed by 5 bases and 7 bases, with 17 bases remaining between them. CDR3 nucleotides: TGTGCCAGCAGTCCCAATGCGGGGGCCGGGACCCAGTACTTC. Its protein is CASSPNAGAGTQYF. The whole variable domain, remainder taken from reference TRBV28 and TRBJ2-5, is DVKVTQSSRYLVKRTGEKVFLECVQDMDHENMFWYRQDPGLGLRLIYFSYDVKMKEKGDIPEGYSVSREKKERFSLILESASTNQTSMYLCASSPNAGAGTQYFGPGTRLLVL.

Remarks on this clonotype: A read error may explain this, as a much larger clone is one base away. The chain couples TRBV6-2 or TRBV6-3 to TRBJ2-3, with TRBD2 identical over 10 bases. Germline V gene sequence: CDR1 MNHEY, CDR2 SVGEGT. The CDR3 has 15 residues. With V trimmed by 6 bases and J by 4 bases, 7 bases remained unmatched. The CDR3 nucleotides are TGTGCCAGCAGCCTCCTAGCGGGAGTTTCAGATACGCAGTATTTT. This sequence encodes CASSLLAGVSDTQYF.

The chain combines TRBV4-3 with TRBJ1-5, with no clear D. Trimming took off 0 bases at V and 3 bases at J, with 12 bases between the two ends. Germline-derived CDR1 and CDR2 are LGHNA and YSLEER. The CDR3 covers 16 residues. CDR3 region: CASSQDWRQYNQPQHF. The DNA for the CDR3 is TGCGCCAGCAGCCAAGATTGGCGGCAGTACAATCAGCCCCAGCATTTT.

The table lists this clonotype with a count of one. This may arise from a read error, as a much more abundant clone is one base away. This chain uses TRBV20-1 with TRBJ1-2; TRBD1 might be the D (6 bases). This CDR3 has 14 residues. CDR1 is DFQATT, CDR2 SNEGSKA, per germline (reference sequence). CDR3 sequence reads: CSAPGAGTNYSYTF. The CDR3, as DNA: TGCAGTGCCCCAGGGGCAGGGACTAACTATAGCTACACCTTC.

This clonotype was counted a few times. V is TRBV29-1 and J is TRBJ1-2; the D gene is possibly TRBD1 (6 bases). Germline-derived CDR1 and CDR2 are SQVTM and ANQGSEA. The length of the CDR3 is 11 residues. V was shortened by 7 bases and J by 4 bases, with 10 bases between the two germline ends. CDR3 protein: CSAGGSYGYTF. CDR3 in DNA: TGCAGCGCGGGGGGCAGCTATGGCTACACCTTC. The entire variable domain, with the rest obtained from reference TRBV29-1 and TRBJ1-2, is as follows: SAVISQKPSRDICQRGTSLTIQCQVDSQVTMMFWYRQQPGQSLTLIATANQGSEATYESGFVIDKFPISRPNLTFSTLTVSNMSPEDSSIYLCSAGGSYGYTFGSGTRLTVV.

The chain recombines TRBV18 with TRBJ1-3; 7 bases are shared with TRBD1. This CDR3 is 14 amino acids long. In germline, CDR1 is KGHSH, CDR2 LQKENI. Trimming at V came to 2 bases and at J to 4 bases, leaving 2 bases not matched to a gene. The CDR3 sequence: CASSPSGQGNTIYF. In DNA, the CDR3 is TGTGCCAGCTCACCATCGGGACAGGGAAACACCATATATTTT.

At least ten counts were recorded for this clonotype. The V gene is TRBV29-1, the J gene TRBJ2-3; TRBD2 aligns across 12 bases. Germline lookup yields CDR1 SQVTM and CDR2 ANQGSEA. V gave up 7 bases and J gave up 0 bases; unmatched junction bases: 5. This CDR3 is 15 amino acids long. The CDR3 region is CSAVTSGGSTDTQYF. The DNA of the CDR3 is TGCAGCGCCGTGACTAGCGGGGGAAGCACAGATACGCAGTATTTT.

This clonotype was found a few times. V and J are TRBV7-2 and TRBJ2-2; 9 nucleotides line up with TRBD1. Germline V gene data show CDR1 as SGHTA and CDR2 as FQGNSA. This CDR3 contains 14 residues. The J segment lost 7 bases and the V segment lost 5 bases, leaving 5 bases of the junction unmatched. The CDR3 nucleotides read TGTGCCAGCAGCGCCGGACAGGGGTTCGGGGAGCTGTTTTTT. It specifies CASSAGQGFGELFF.

The chain joins TRBV9 to TRBJ2-1, with a tentative D call TRBD2 (5 bases). Trimming took 4 bases from V and 4 from J, leaving 12 bases between them. Germline V gives CDR1 SGDLS, CDR2 YYNGEE. The CDR3 consists of 14 residues. As DNA, the CDR3 is TGTGCCAGCAGCCCAGAGTCGGGATACAATGAGCAGTTCTTC. It yields the protein CASSPESGYNEQFF.

The genes are TRBV13 and TRBJ1-2, with D unresolved. The CDR3 is 14 amino acids. Trimming took 2 bases from V and 4 from J, leaving 11 bases between them. Per germline, CDR1 PRHDT and CDR2 FYEKMQ (reference sequence). Written as DNA, the CDR3 is TGTGCCAGCAGCTTATCGACGGAGCGCTATGGCTACACCTTC. This sequence encodes CASSLSTERYGYTF.

The table lists this clonotype with many counts. This chain links TRBV12-3 or TRBV12-4 with TRBJ2-5; 7 bases agree with TRBD2. This CDR3 spans 14 amino acids. Trimming took 5 bases from V and 7 from J; bases not matched to a gene: 10. CDR3 residues: CASSPGAAGRTQYF. CDR3 nucleotides: TGTGCCAGCAGTCCCGGAGCAGCGGGGAGGACCCAGTACTTC.

This clonotype was detected a few times. The chain couples TRBV12-3 or TRBV12-4 to TRBJ2-5; TRBD1 or TRBD2 may be the D gene (5 bases each). Trimming removed 3 bases at V and 5 bases at J, with 19 bases between. The CDR3 extends over 16 amino acids. CDR3: CASSFQSGLALETQYF. The CDR3 DNA sequence: TGTGCCAGCAGTTTTCAATCGGGGCTAGCCCTCGAGACCCAGTACTTC.

This clonotype was counted between two and nine times. V is TRBV7-9 and J is TRBJ2-4, with D possibly matching TRBD2 (6 bases). This CDR3 spans 17 amino acids. CDR1 is SEHNR, CDR2 FQNEAQ, per germline (reference sequence). V was clipped by 1 base and J by 1 base, with 14 bases between them. In nucleotides, the CDR3 is TGTGCCAGCAGCTTAGAGGGCCGGGAGTCTGCCAAAAACATTCAGTACTTC. Encoded protein: CASSLEGRESAKNIQYF.

This clonotype was counted a few times. CDR3 residues: CSARDNENTQYF. CDR3 DNA: TGCAGTGCTAGAGATAATGAAAATACGCAGTATTTT. V usage is TRBV20-1 and J usage is TRBJ2-3; D gene ambiguous. Trimming left V 0 bases short and J 7 bases short, with 8 bases between. The CDR3 is 12 residues long. Germline V gene lookup returns CDR1 DFQATT and CDR2 SNEGSKA (reference sequence).

This clonotype showed up just a few times. The V call is TRBV7-2, the J call TRBJ1-2; D is ambiguous. The germline V and J ends were trimmed by 5 bases and 4 bases, with 8 bases remaining between them. CDR1 and CDR2 from the germline V gene are SGHTA and FQGNSA. The CDR3 length is 12 residues. The DNA for the CDR3 is TGTGCCAGCAGCCAGCGGAGCTATGGCTACACCTTC. Translating gives CASSQRSYGYTF.

This clonotype was seen only a few times. V gene TRBV24-1 combines with J gene TRBJ1-5, with D unresolved. Trimming removed 4 bases from V and 3 bases from J, with 15 bases in between. This CDR3 comprises 16 residues. Germline CDR1 is KGHDR and CDR2 is SFDVKD. The CDR3 spells CATSDETDGYNQPQHF. The CDR3 DNA reads TGTGCCACCAGTGACGAAACGGACGGATACAATCAGCCCCAGCATTTT.

A few counts support this clonotype. The chain links TRBV7-8 to TRBJ1-1; no clear D gene. This CDR3 comprises 16 residues. Germline V gene lookup returns CDR1 SGHVS and CDR2 FQNEAQ. V gave up 6 bases and J gave up 2 bases, with 19 bases separating them. Here the CDR3 DNA reads TGTGCCAGCAGTATAGGAAGTTTCAGCATAAACACTGAAGCTTTCTTT. Its protein product is CASSIGSFSINTEAFF.

In this sample, this clonotype turned up many times. The rearrangement links TRBV11-2 to TRBJ2-3; D perhaps matches TRBD2 (7 bases). V was clipped by 2 bases and J by 6 bases, with 15 bases between them. Germline V CDR1 and CDR2: SGHAT, FQNNGV. The CDR3 length is 15 residues. As DNA, the CDR3 is TGTGCCAGCAGCTTAAGGGTGGGGGGGGCCGATACGCAGTATTTT. It yields the protein CASSLRVGGADTQYF.